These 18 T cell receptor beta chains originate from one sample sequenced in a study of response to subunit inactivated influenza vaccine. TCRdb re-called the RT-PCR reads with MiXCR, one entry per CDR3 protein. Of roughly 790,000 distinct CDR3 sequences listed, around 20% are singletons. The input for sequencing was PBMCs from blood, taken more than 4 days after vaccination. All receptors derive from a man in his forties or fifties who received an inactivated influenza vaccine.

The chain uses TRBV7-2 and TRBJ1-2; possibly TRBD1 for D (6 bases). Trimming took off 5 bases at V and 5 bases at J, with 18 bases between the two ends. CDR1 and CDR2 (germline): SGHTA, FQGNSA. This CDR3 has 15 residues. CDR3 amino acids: CASSITGTSFYGYTF. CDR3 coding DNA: TGTGCCAGCAGCATAACCGGGACAAGTTTTTATGGCTACACCTTC.

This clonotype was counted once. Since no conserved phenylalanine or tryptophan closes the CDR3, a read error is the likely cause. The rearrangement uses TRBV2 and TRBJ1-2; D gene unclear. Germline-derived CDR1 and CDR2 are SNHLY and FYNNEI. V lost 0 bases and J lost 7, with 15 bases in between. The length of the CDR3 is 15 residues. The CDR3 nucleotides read TGTGCCAGCAGTGAAGCGCTTCCGGAGACACGTGGCTACACCCTC. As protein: CASSEALPETRGYTL.

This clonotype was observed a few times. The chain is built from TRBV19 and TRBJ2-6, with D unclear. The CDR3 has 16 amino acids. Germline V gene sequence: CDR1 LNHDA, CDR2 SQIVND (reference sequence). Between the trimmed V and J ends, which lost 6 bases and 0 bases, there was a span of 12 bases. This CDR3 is CASRGSIFSGANVLTF. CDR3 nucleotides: TGTGCCAGTAGGGGCAGCATCTTCTCTGGGGCCAACGTCCTGACTTTC.

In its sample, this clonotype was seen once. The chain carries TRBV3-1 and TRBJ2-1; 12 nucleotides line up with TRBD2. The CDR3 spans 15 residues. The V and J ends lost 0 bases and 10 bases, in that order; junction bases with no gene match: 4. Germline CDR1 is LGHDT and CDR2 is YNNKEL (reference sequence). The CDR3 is CASSQDTSGGREQFF. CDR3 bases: TGTGCCAGCAGCCAAGATACTAGCGGGGGGAGGGAGCAGTTCTTC.

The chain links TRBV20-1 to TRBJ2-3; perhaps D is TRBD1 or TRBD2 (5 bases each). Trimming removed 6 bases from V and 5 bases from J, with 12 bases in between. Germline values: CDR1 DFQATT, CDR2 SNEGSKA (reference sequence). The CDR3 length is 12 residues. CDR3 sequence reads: CSAAHGGDTQYF. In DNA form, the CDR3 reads TGCAGTGCCGCCCATGGGGGAGATACGCAGTATTTT.

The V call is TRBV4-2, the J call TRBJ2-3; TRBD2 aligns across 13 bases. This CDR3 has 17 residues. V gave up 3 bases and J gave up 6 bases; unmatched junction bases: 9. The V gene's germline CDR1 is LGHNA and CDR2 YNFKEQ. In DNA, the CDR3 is TGTGCCAGCAGCCAGACCGTACTAGCGGGAGGGTTGGATACGCAGTATTTT. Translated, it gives CASSQTVLAGGLDTQYF.

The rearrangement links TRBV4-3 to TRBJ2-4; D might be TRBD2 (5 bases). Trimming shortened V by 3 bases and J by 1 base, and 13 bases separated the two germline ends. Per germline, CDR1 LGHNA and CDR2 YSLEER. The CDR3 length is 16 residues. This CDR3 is CASSHEGSVAKNIQYF. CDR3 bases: TGCGCCAGCAGCCATGAGGGAAGTGTCGCCAAAAACATTCAGTACTTC.

For the CDR3, the DNA is TGCAGTGCTGGGGGGCGGACGGTGAACACCGGGGAGCTGTTTTTT. Translating it yields CSAGGRTVNTGELFF. V usage is TRBV20-1 and J usage is TRBJ2-2; D is perhaps TRBD1 or TRBD2 (6 bases each). CDR1 and CDR2 (germline): DFQATT, SNEGSKA (reference sequence). The CDR3 length is 15 residues. V was shortened by 5 bases and J by 1 base, with 14 bases between the two germline ends.

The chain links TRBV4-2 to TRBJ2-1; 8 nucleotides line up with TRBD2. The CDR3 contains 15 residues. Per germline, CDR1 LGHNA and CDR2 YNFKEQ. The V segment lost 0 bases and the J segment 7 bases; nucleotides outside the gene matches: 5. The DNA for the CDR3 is TGTGCCAGCAGCCAAGAGGCGGAGCGGGGGAATGAGCAGTTCTTC. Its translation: CASSQEAERGNEQFF.

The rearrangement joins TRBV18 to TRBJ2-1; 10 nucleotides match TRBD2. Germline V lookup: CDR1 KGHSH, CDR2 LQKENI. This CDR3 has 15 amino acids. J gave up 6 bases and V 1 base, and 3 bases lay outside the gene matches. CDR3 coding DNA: TGTGCCAGCTCACCACTGAGCGGGAGGGCCAATGAGCAGTTCTTC. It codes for CASSPLSGRANEQFF.

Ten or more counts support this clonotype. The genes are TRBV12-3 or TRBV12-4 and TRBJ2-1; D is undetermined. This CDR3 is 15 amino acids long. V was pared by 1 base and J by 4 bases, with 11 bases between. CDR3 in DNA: TGTGCCAGCAGTTTAGGGCTGACGACTTACAATGAGCAGTTCTTC. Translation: CASSLGLTTYNEQFF.

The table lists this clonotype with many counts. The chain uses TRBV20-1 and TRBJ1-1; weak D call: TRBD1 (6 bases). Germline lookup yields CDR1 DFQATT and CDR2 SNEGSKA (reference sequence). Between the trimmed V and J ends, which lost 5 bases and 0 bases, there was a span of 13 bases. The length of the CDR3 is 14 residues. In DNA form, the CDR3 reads TGCAGTGCTCCCCGGACAGTCATGAACACTGAAGCTTTCTTT. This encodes CSAPRTVMNTEAFF.

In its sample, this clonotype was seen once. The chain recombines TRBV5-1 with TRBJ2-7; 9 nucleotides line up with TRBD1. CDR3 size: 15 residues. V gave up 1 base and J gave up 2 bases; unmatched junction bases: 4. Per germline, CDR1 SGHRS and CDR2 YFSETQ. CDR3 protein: CASSLQGQGAYEQYF. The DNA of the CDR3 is TGCGCCAGCAGCTTGCAGGGACAGGGCGCCTACGAGCAGTACTTC. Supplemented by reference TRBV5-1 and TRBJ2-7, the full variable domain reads KAGVTQTPRYLIKTRGQQVTLSCSPISGHRSVSWYQQTPGQGLQFLFEYFSETQRNKGNFPGRFSGRQFSNSRSEMNVSTLELGDSALYLCASSLQGQGAYEQYFGPGTRLTVT.

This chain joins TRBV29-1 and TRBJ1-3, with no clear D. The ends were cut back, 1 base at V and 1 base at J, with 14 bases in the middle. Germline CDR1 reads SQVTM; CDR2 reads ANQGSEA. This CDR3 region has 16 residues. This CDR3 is CSVEGNPRGSGNTIYF. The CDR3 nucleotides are TGCAGCGTTGAAGGAAATCCACGGGGATCTGGAAACACCATATATTTT.

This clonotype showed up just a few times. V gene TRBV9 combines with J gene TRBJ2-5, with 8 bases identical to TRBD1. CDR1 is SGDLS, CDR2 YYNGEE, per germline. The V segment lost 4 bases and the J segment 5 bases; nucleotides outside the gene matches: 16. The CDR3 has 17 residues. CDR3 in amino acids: CASSPGQVWGPGETQYF. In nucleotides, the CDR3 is TGTGCCAGCAGCCCGGGACAGGTCTGGGGACCGGGGGAGACCCAGTACTTC.

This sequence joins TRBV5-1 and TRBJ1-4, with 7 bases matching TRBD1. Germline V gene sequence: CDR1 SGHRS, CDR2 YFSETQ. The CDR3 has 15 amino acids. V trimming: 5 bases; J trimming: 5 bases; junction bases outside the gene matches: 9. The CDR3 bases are TGCGCCAGCAGAATTCGAGGACAGGTAAATGAAAAACTGTTTTTT. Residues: CASRIRGQVNEKLFF.

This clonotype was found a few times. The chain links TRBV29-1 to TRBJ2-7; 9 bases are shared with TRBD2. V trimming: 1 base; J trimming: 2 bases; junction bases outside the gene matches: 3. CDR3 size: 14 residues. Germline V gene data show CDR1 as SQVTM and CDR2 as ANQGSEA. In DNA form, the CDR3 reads TGCAGCGTTGAAGGGCTAGCGGGACCCTACGAGCAGTACTTC. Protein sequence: CSVEGLAGPYEQYF.

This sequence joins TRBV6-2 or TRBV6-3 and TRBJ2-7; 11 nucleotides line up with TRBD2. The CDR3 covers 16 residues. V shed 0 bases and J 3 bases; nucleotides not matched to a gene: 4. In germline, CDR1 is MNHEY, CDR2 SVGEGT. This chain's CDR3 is CASSYSLAGGIYEQYF. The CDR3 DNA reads TGTGCCAGCAGTTACTCTCTAGCGGGAGGAATCTACGAGCAGTACTTC.